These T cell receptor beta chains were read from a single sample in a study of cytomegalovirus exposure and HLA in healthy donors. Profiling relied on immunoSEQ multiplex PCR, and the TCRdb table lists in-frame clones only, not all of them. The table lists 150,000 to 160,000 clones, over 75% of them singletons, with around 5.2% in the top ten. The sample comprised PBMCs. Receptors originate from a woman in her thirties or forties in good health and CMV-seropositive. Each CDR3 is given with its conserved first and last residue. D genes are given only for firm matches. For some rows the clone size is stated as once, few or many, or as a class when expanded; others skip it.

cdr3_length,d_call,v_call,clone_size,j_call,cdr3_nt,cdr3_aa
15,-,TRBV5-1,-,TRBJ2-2,TGCGCCAGCAGCCGTACTACTAGTTCGGCCGGGGAGCTGTTTTTT,CASSRTTSSAGELFF
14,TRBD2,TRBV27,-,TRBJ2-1,TGTGCCAGTTCACGCGGGACTAGGAACAATGAGCAGTTCTTC,CASSRGTRNNEQFF
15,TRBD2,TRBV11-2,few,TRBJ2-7,TGTGCCAGCAGCTTAGGGGGACTAGCGGGATACGAGCAGTACTTC,CASSLGGLAGYEQYF
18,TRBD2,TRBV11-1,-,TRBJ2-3,TGTGCCAGCAGCTTAGGGGCGACTAGCGGGACTAGCACAGATACGCAGTATTTT,CASSLGATSGTSTDTQYF
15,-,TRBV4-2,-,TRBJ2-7,TGTGCCAGCAGCCAAGATAGGGACACCTCCTACGAGCAGTACTTC,CASSQDRDTSYEQYF
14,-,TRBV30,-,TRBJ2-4,TGTGCCTGGAGTCGAATGCAGGAGGAAAACATTCAGTACTTC,CAWSRMQEENIQYF
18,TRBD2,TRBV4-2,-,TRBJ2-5,TGTGCCAGCAGCCATGCTCGGACTAGCGGGAGTCGTCAAGAGACCCAGTACTTC,CASSHARTSGSRQETQYF
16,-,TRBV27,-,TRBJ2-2,TGTGCCAGCAGTCCCCGACAGTGGGGGGTCACCGGGGAGCTGTTTTTT,CASSPRQWGVTGELFF
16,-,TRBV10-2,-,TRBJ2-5,TGCGCCAGCAGTCTGTCTAGCGCCCTCCGGGGGGAGACCCAGTACTTC,CASSLSSALRGETQYF
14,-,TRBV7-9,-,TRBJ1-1,TGTGCCAGCACCCGATCTGGGGGAACAGCGGGGGCTTTCTTT,CASTRSGGTAGAFF
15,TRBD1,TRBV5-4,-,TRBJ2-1,TGTGCCAGCAGGAGGGACAGGAGCTCCTACAATGAGCAGTTCTTC,CASRRDRSSYNEQFF
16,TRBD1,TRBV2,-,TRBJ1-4,TGTGCCAGCAGCGACACAGGGGTGGCGACTAATGAAAAACTGTTTTTT,CASSDTGVATNEKLFF
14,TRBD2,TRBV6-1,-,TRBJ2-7,TGTGCCAGCAGTCCTAGCGGGATTGCGTACGAGCAGTACTTC,CASSPSGIAYEQYF
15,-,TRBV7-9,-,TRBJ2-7,TGTGCCAGCAGCTCAGGCCGGCTAGCGTCCTACGAGCAGTACTTC,CASSSGRLASYEQYF
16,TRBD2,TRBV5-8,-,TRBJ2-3,TGTGCCAGCAGATCGGGACTAGCGGGCCCACGAGATACGCAGTATTTT,CASRSGLAGPRDTQYF
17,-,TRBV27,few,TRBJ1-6,TGTGCCAGCAGTCTCAGCCGAACGGGGGGCTGGGGTTCACCCCTCCACTTT,CASSLSRTGGWGSPLHF
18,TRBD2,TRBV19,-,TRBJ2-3,TGTGCCACCTCCCGTGGGGCTAGCGGGACGTTCGGCACAGATACGCAGTATTTT,CATSRGASGTFGTDTQYF
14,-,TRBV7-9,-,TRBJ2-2,TGTGCCAGCAGTCTTGCTAGAGGGACCGGGGAGCTGTTTTTT,CASSLARGTGELFF
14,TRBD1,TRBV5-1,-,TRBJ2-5,TGCGCCAGCAGCTCCGGGACAGGGCGGGAGACCCAGTACTTC,CASSSGTGRETQYF
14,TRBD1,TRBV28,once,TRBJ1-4,TGTGCCAGCAGACAGACAGGGGTCCGAGAAAAACTGTTTTTT,CASRQTGVREKLFF
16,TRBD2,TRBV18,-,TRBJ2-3,TGTGCCAGCTCACCGTCTAGCGGGAGCCTCACAGATACGCAGTATTTT,CASSPSSGSLTDTQYF
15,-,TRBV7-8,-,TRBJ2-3,TGTGCCAGCAGCTTATTGGGTCCCGGGATAGATACGCAGTATTTT,CASSLLGPGIDTQYF
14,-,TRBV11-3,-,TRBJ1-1,TGTGCCAGCAGCTTAGGCCGGGGTAGCACTGAAGCTTTCTTT,CASSLGRGSTEAFF
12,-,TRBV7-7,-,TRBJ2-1,TGTGCCAGCAGCTTATTAGGGGGTGAGCAGTTCTTC,CASSLLGGEQFF
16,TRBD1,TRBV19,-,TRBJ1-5,TGTGCCAGTAGTTCCCGGGACAGGGGCTTCTTGGGGCCCCAGCATTTT,CASSSRDRGFLGPQHF
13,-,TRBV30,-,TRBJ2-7,TGTGCCGGGGTTACACGGACATTCTACGAGCAGTACTTC,CAGVTRTFYEQYF
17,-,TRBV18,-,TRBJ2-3,TGTGCCAGCTCATGCGGCGAGGGTGTCATAGGTTCAGATACGCAGTATTTT,CASSCGEGVIGSDTQYF
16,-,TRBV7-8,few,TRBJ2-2,TGTGCCAGCGGCGGGGAGGCTATCACGAACACCGGGGAGCTGTTTTTT,CASGGEAITNTGELFF
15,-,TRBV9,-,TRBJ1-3,TGTGCCAGCAGCACCCCAGGAAACTCTGGAAACACCATATATTTT,CASSTPGNSGNTIYF
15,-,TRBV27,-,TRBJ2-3,TGTGCCAGCCGAAAGGGACTCTTTCGCACAGATACGCAGTATTTT,CASRKGLFRTDTQYF
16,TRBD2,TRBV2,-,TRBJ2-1,TGTGCCAGCAGCCCCGCCGGACTAGGCTCCTACAATGAGCAGTTCTTC,CASSPAGLGSYNEQFF
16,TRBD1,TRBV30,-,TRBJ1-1,TGTGCCTCTTCTGGACAGGGGGCGATCATGAACACTGAAGCTTTCTTT,CASSGQGAIMNTEAFF
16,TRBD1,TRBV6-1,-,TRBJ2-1,TGTGCCAGCAGTCAAGACAGGGGGCTGTCCTACAATGAGCAGTTCTTC,CASSQDRGLSYNEQFF
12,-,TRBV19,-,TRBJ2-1,TGTGCCAGTAGTATAGCGGGGGTGGGGCAGTTCTTC,CASSIAGVGQFF
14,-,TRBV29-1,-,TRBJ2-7,TGCAGCGCCGGAGAGGGTGGGGGCTCCTACGAGCAGTACTTC,CSAGEGGGSYEQYF
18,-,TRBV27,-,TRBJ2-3,TGTGCCAGCAGTCCCACCAAGACGGGGGATCTACGCACAGATACGCAGTATTTT,CASSPTKTGDLRTDTQYF
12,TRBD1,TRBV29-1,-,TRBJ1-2,TGCAGCGCCGCGACAGGGGGAAATGGCTACACCTTC,CSAATGGNGYTF
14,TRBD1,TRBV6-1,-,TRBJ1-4,TGTGCCAGCAGCAGGACAGGGATTAATGAAAAACTGTTTTTT,CASSRTGINEKLFF
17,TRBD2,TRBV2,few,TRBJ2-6,TGTGCCAGCAGTGTACCTAGCGGGAGTTATGGGGCCAACGTCCTGACTTTC,CASSVPSGSYGANVLTF
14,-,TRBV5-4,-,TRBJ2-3,TGTGCCAGCAACACCGGGAGTCCGGGAGATACGCAGTATTTT,CASNTGSPGDTQYF
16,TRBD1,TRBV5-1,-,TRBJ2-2,TGCGCCAGCAGCTCCCCGGGACAGGCGTTCACCGGGGAGCTGTTTTTT,CASSSPGQAFTGELFF
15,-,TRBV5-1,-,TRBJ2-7,TGCGCCAGCAGCTTTCTCGAAGGGAGCTCCTACGAGCAGTACTTC,CASSFLEGSSYEQYF
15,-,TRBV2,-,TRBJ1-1,TGTGCCAGCAGTGAAGTGGGCAGTATGAACACTGAAGCTTTCTTT,CASSEVGSMNTEAFF
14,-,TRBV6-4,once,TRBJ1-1,TGTGCCAGCAGAGACAGCTTTTTGAACACTGAAGCTTTCTTT,CASRDSFLNTEAFF
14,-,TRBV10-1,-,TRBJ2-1,TGCGCCAGCAGCCGATCAGACTCCTACAATGAGCAGTTCTTC,CASSRSDSYNEQFF
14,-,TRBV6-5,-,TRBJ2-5,TGTGCCAGCAGTTACGACGGCGGACAAGAGACCCAGTACTTC,CASSYDGGQETQYF
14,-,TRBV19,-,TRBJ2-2,TGTGCCAGTACCCCTTTGAGCGTAACCGGGGAGCTGTTTTTT,CASTPLSVTGELFF
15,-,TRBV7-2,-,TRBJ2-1,TGTGCCAGCAGCCGGGCACTAGCCGCAAACAATGAGCAGTTCTTC,CASSRALAANNEQFF
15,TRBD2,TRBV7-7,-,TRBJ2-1,TGTGCTAGCAGCTTGGGCCTAGCGGGAGCAGGTGAGCAGTTCTTC,CASSLGLAGAGEQFF
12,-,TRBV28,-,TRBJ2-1,TGTGCCAGCAGTTGGCGGTACAATGAGCAGTTCTTC,CASSWRYNEQFF
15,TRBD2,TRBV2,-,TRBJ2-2,TGTGCCAGCAGTGAGAGCGGGGGGGGAACCGGGGAGCTGTTTTTT,CASSESGGGTGELFF
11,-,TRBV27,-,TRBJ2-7,TGTGCCAGCAGTCCATCCTACGAGCAGTACTTC,CASSPSYEQYF
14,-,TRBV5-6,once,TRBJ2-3,TGTGCCAGCAGCTTGGAGGAGACCCCAGATACGCAGTATTTT,CASSLEETPDTQYF
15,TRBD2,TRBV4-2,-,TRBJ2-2,TGTGCCAGCAGCCGGACTAGCGGGAACACCGGGGAGCTGTTTTTT,CASSRTSGNTGELFF
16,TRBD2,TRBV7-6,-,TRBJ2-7,TGTGCCAGCAGCTTAGAGGGACTAGCGGGAAACTACGAGCAGTACTTC,CASSLEGLAGNYEQYF
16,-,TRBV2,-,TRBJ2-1,TGTGCCAGCAGTGATCGGGCCCTCAGGAGGCCAACTGAGCAGTTCTTC,CASSDRALRRPTEQFF
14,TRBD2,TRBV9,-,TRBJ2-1,TGTGCCAGCAGCGGGAGGACTAGTTTAGGCGAGCAGTTCTTC,CASSGRTSLGEQFF
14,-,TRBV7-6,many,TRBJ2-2,TGTGCCAGCAGCCCCCAGGTGAACACCGGGGAGCTGTTTTTT,CASSPQVNTGELFF
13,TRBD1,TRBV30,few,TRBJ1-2,TGTGCCTGGAAGGGACAGGGGAGGTATGGCTACACCTTC,CAWKGQGRYGYTF